This T cell receptor (beta chain) was found in a study of early T cells in non-severe SARS-CoV-2 infection. Study context: Whole-blood bulk RNA, unsorted, was sequenced, and chains were unpaired. Study observations and caveats: Matches to VDJdb favored anti-spike CD8 responses and missed private and CD4 specificities.

This clonotype was seen a handful of times. The antigen remains unidentified. Per the germline V gene, CDR1 is DFQATT and CDR2 is SNEGSKA (reference sequence). CDR3 length equals 15 residues. Unmatched junction bases numbered 8, after V lost 2 bases and J lost 2 bases. Molecules of cDNA were individually given unique molecular identifiers that were attached to them. MiXCR, applied by TCRdb to the 5' RACE reads, yields one record per CDR3 protein. Altogether approximately 70,000 distinct CDR3 sequences are present, roughly 12% being singletons, with the ten largest covering 15%. This clonotype was obtained from an adult who was a healthcare worker with PCR-confirmed SARS-CoV-2 infection or an uninfected control (not recorded which). The donor label of this sample is uncertain. The source material was whole blood, sampled at baseline. V and J are TRBV20-1 and TRBJ1-1, with TRBD1 identical over 7 bases. The CDR3 protein is CSARLGQKLNTEAFF. The CDR3 DNA sequence: TGCAGTGCTAGACTGGGACAGAAGCTTAACACTGAAGCTTTCTTT.